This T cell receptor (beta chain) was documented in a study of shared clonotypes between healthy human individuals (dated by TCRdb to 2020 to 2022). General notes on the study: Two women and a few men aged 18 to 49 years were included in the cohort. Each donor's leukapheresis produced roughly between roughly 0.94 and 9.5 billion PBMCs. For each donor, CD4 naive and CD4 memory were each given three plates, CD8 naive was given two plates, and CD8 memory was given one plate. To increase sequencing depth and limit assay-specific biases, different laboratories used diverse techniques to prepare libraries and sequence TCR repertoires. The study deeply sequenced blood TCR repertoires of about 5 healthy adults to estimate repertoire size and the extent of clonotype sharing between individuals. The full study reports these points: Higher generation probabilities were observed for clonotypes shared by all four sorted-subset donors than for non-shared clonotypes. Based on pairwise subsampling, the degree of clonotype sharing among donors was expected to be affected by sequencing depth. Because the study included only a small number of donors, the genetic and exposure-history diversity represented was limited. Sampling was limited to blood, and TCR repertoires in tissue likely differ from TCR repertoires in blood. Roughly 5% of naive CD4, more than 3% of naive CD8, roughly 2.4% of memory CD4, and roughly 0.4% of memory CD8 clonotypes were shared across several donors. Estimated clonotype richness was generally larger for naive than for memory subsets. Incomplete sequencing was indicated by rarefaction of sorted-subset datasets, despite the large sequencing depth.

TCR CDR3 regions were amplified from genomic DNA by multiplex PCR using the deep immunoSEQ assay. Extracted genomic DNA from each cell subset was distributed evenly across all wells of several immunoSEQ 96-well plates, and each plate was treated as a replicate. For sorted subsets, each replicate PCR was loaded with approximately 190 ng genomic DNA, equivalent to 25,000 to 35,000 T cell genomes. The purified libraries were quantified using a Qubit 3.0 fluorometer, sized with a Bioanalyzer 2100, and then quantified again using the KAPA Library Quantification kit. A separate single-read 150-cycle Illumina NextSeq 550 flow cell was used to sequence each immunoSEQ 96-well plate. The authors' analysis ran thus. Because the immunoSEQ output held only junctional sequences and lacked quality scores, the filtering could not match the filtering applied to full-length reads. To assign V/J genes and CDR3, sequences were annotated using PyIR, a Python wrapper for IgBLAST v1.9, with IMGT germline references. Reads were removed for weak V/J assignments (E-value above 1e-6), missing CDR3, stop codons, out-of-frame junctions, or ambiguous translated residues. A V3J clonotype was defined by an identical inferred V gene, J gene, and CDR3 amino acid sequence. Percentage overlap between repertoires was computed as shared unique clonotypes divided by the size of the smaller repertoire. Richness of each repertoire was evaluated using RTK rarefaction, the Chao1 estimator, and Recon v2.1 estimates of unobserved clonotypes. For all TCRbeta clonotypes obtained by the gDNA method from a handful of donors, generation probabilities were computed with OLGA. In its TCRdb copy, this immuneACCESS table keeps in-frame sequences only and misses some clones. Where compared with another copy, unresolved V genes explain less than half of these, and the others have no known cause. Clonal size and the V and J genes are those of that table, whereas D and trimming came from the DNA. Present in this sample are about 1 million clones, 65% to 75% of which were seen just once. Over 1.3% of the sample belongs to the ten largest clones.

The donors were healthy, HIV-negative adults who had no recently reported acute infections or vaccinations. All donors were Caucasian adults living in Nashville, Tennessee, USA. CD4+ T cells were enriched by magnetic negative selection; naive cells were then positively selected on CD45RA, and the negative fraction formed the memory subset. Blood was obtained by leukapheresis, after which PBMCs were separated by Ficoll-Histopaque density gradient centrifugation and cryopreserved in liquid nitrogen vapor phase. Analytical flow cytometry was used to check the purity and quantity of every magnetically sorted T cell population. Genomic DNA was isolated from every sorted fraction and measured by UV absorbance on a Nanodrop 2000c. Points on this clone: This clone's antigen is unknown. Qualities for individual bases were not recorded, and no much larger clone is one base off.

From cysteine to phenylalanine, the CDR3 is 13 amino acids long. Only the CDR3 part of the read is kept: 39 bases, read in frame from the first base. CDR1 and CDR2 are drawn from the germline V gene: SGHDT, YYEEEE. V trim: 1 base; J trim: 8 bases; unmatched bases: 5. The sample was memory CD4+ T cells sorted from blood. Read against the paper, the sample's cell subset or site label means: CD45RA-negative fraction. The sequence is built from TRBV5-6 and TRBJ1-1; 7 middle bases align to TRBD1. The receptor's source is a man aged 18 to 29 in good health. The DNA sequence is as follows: TGTGCCAGCAGCTTGTTGCCGGGACAGGAAGCTTTCTTT. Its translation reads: CASSLLPGQEAFF. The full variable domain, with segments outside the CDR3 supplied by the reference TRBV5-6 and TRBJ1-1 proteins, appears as DAGVTQSPTHLIKTRGQQVTLRCSPKSGHDTVSWYQQALGQGPQFIFQYYEEEERQRGNFPDRFSGHQFPNYSSELNVNALLLGDSALYLCASSLLPGQEAFFGQGTRLTVV.